The rows below give T cell receptor beta chains drawn from one sample of a study of blood T cell repertoires in COVID-19. Using immunoSEQ multiplex PCR, the repertoire was profiled, and TCRdb retains in-frame clones only, with some absent. The data hold around 70,000 clones, with 80% to 90% observed a single time. The sequencing sample was made of peripheral blood. These receptors all stem from a woman aged 80 or older with active or convalescent COVID-19. Each CDR3 is given with its conserved first and last residue.

v_gene	j_gene	CDR3aa
TRBV7-6	TRBJ1-2	CASSSTGGSGYTF
TRBV2	TRBJ2-1	CASSEVRGYNEQFF
TRBV6-4	TRBJ2-3	CASTSRSSRTGTDTQYF
TRBV7-9	TRBJ2-4	CASSLTGVGIQYF
TRBV5-1	TRBJ2-7	CASSVGHGPYEQYF
TRBV6-5	TRBJ1-2	CASSYGVSGRGDGYTF
TRBV7-2	TRBJ1-2	CASSLVAREGYTF
TRBV30	TRBJ1-1	CAWYPGGAREAFF
TRBV28	TRBJ2-2	CASSPPDRITGELFF
TRBV24-1	TRBJ1-5	CATSDFREVNQPQHF
TRBV7-3	TRBJ2-5	CASSSSSGAGGETQYF
TRBV7-7	TRBJ2-5	CASSSQGRDGKETQYF
TRBV7-9	TRBJ1-1	CASSPLLGAAWNTEAFF
TRBV27	TRBJ2-3	CASSPDSDVAQYF
TRBV27	TRBJ1-4	CASSSPGQREKLFF
TRBV1	TRBJ2-2	CTSSRSGTSGGFFYDTGELFF
TRBV27	TRBJ2-5	CASKDGTGNKETQYF
TRBV14	TRBJ1-4	CASSHMDRGAEKLFF
TRBV2	TRBJ2-5	CASSFVEETQYF
TRBV28	TRBJ2-5	CASSLLAGVETQYF
TRBV27	TRBJ1-2	CASSSPGQGNYGYTF
TRBV7-9	TRBJ1-6	CASSLGGSGTGSSPLHF
TRBV3-1/TRBV3-2	TRBJ2-7	CASSYTSGRGRGMAEQYF
TRBV5-1	TRBJ2-5	CASGLHQETQYF
TRBV7-2	TRBJ2-1	CASSLKVAGVHEQFF
TRBV6-2/TRBV6-3	TRBJ2-3	CASSSFGGGGAGTQYF
TRBV7-8	TRBJ1-2	CASSLDQAHGYTF
TRBV7-2	TRBJ2-7	CASSFSGRTEQYF
TRBV2	TRBJ1-2	CASSEAGTGGQNTF
TRBV4-2	TRBJ2-7	CASSQVGQGVYQEQYF
TRBV5-1	TRBJ2-3	CASSLTGTRLSTDTQYF
TRBV6-5	TRBJ2-1	CASSKDRSLYNEQFF
TRBV6-1	TRBJ1-6	CASSEGTGGTSAPLHF
TRBV3-1/TRBV3-2	TRBJ2-7	CASSQGVREGEQYF
TRBV5-1	TRBJ2-7	CASSPEGQARTYEQYF
TRBV7-2	TRBJ2-3	CASSPRGTSGGVITDTQYF
TRBV11-2	TRBJ2-1	CASSLESYNEQFF
TRBV24-1	TRBJ2-5	CATSDFSSVQETQYF
TRBV27	TRBJ2-1	CASSLRPPSPSSYNEQFF
TRBV5-6	TRBJ1-1	CASSLGTGAKTEAFF
TRBV5-1	TRBJ2-1	CASSLDSRGLDEQFF
TRBV7-8	TRBJ2-1	CASSPSGQAYNEQFF
TRBV30	TRBJ1-6	CAWSDDSNNSPLHF
TRBV28	TRBJ2-4	CATVQGSGNIQYF
TRBV11-2	TRBJ2-1	CASSSRGSLRGGHYNEQFF
TRBV18	TRBJ2-7	CASSPLWQASLDEQYF
TRBV4-1	TRBJ1-1	CASSHRTGTEAFF
TRBV7-2	TRBJ2-5	CASSLGLAEQETQYF
TRBV7-2	TRBJ2-3	CASSPSAGTDTQYF
TRBV19	TRBJ1-2	CASSMRDSYGYTF
TRBV19	TRBJ2-7	CASSIGRGYGYEQYF
TRBV9	TRBJ1-2	CASSGHGQGMNYGYTF
TRBV16	TRBJ1-4	CASSPNRGTNEKLFF
TRBV6-2/TRBV6-3	TRBJ2-3	CASSYSIEGRGNMYTQYF
TRBV4-2	TRBJ1-5	CASSQDLGVQPQHF
TRBV30	TRBJ2-7	CAWSVQSFSYEQYF
TRBV30	TRBJ1-1	CAWRRWTGLNTEAFF
TRBV24-1	TRBJ2-1	CATSDPSGGNLNEQFF
TRBV3-1/TRBV3-2	TRBJ2-2	CASSRQETTGELFF
TRBV28	TRBJ1-1	CASSITGRTTEAFF